The 9 T cell receptor beta chains below come from one sample, sequenced in a study of cytomegalovirus exposure and HLA in healthy donors. Vbeta (60) and Jbeta (13) primers were used in the PCR. The assay was immunoSEQ multiplex PCR, and TCRdb's table has in-frame clones only and misses some. The repertoire holds about 160,000 clones, with about 72% as singletons. Sequences were obtained from PBMCs. Receptor source: a male donor in good health and CMV-seronegative.

The chain uses TRBV29-1 and TRBJ2-7, with 8 bases fitting TRBD1. CDR1 SQVTM and CDR2 ANQGSEA come from the germline V gene. The CDR3 extends over 14 amino acids. The ends lost 6 bases at V and 0 bases at J; junction bases unmatched: 7. The CDR3 DNA reads TGCAGCGTGGAGGGACAGGCGAGCTCCTACGAGCAGTACTTC. Encoded protein: CSVEGQASSYEQYF.

CDR3 DNA sequence: TGTGCCAGCAGCTTAGGGACCGAGGACAGGGGGCTGAAGCAGCCCCAGCATTTT. Protein: CASSLGTEDRGLKQPQHF. J is TRBJ1-5 and V is TRBV7-6; 11 bases agree with TRBD1. CDR3 length: 18 amino acids. V shed 1 base and J 7 bases; nucleotides not matched to a gene: 12. Germline V CDR1 and CDR2: SGHVS, FNYEAQ.

The rearrangement links TRBV5-1 to TRBJ2-5; 7 bases align to TRBD2. The V gene end was trimmed by 2 bases and the J gene end by 5 bases; junction bases not matched to a gene: 12. The CDR3 runs to 16 residues. Germline CDR1 reads SGHRS; CDR2 reads YFSETQ. The CDR3 sequence is CASSFSGLAAGETQYF. The CDR3 bases are TGCGCCAGCAGCTTCAGCGGGCTAGCGGCCGGGGAGACCCAGTACTTC.

The gene calls are TRBV5-6 and TRBJ2-1; tentative D call: TRBD1 (6 bases). Germline V lookup: CDR1 SGHDT, CDR2 YYEEEE. The CDR3 extends over 15 amino acids. Trimming removed 6 bases at V and 9 bases at J, with 22 bases between. CDR3 residues: CASTLRGNGYGEQFF. The CDR3 DNA reads as TGTGCCAGCACCCTAAGGGGGAATGGGTACGGTGAGCAGTTCTTC.

The rearrangement links TRBV4-3 to TRBJ2-2; D call uncertain. The CDR3 is made up of 17 amino acids. Germline CDR1 LGHNA, CDR2 YSLEER. Trimming shortened V by 0 bases and J by 7 bases, and 18 bases separated the two germline ends. The DNA of the CDR3 is TGCGCCAGCAGCCAAGAGAAGTCCTTAGGAGAAGGCGGGGAGCTGTTTTTT. Its protein is CASSQEKSLGEGGELFF.

A remark on this clone: The sample contains more than one DNA sequence encoding this CDR3. The rearrangement links TRBV29-1 to TRBJ1-2, with D unresolved. Germline V gene data show CDR1 as SQVTM and CDR2 as ANQGSEA. The CDR3 totals 12 residues. V was clipped by 2 bases and J by 2 bases, with 6 bases between them. In DNA, the CDR3 is TGCAGCGTTGAACGGTCAAACTATGGCTACACCTTC. Translated: CSVERSNYGYTF.

This clone was observed a few times. V usage is TRBV25-1 and J usage is TRBJ2-1; D might be TRBD1 (6 bases). The V and J ends lost 2 bases and 5 bases respectively, with 7 bases between them. CDR3 length: 13 residues. Germline CDR1 MGHDK, CDR2 SYGVNS. The CDR3 bases are TGTGCCAGCAGTGAAAGGACAGACAATGAGCAGTTCTTC. This codes for CASSERTDNEQFF.

The genes are TRBV5-1 and TRBJ2-7; 7 bases agree with TRBD1. Per the germline V gene, CDR1 is SGHRS and CDR2 is YFSETQ. J lost 2 bases, V lost 4 bases, and 9 bases had no gene match. This CDR3 has 15 residues. CDR3: CASSGSRGLAYEQYF. The DNA for the CDR3 is TGCGCCAGCAGCGGCAGTAGGGGGCTAGCCTACGAGCAGTACTTC.

The rearrangement joins TRBV5-1 to TRBJ2-5; 7 nucleotides match TRBD1. CDR1 and CDR2 from the germline V gene are SGHRS and YFSETQ. Losses at the gene ends were 2 bases for V and 2 bases for J; bases not matched to a gene: 3. The CDR3 has 14 residues. The CDR3 DNA reads TGCGCCAGCAGCTTCCAGGGGGTGCAAGAGACCCAGTACTTC. Translation: CASSFQGVQETQYF.